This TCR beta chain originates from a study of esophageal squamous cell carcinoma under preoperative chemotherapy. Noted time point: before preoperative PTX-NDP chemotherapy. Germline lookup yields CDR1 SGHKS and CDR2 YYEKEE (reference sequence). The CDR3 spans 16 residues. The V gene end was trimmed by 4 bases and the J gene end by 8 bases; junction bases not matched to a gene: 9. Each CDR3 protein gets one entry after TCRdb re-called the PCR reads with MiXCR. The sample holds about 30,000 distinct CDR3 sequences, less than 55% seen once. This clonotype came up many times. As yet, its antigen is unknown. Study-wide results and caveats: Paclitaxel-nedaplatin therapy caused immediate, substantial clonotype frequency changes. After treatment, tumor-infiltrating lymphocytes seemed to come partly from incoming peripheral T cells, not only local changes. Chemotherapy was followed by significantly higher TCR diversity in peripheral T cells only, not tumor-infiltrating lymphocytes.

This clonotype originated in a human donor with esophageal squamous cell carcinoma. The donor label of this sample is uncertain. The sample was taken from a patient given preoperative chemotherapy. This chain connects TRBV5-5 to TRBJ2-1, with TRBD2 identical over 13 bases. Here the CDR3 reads CASSTGTSGNNDEQFF. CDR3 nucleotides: TGTGCCAGCAGCACCGGGACTAGCGGGAACAACGATGAGCAGTTCTTC.